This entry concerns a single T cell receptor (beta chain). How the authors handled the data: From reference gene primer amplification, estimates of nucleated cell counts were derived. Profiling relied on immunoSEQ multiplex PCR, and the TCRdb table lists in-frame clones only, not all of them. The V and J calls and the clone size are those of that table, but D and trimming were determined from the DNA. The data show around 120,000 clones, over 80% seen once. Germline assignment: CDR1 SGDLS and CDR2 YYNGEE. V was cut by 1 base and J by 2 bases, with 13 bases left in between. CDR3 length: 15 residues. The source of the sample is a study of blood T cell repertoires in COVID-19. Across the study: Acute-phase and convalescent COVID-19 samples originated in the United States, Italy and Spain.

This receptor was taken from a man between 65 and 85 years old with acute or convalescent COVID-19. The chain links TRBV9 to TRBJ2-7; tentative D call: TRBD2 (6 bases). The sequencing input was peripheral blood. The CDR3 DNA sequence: TGTGCCAGCAGCGTAAATCCGCGGGGAACCTACGAGCAGTACTTC. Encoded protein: CASSVNPRGTYEQYF.